This TCR beta chain was recorded in a study of human T cells and chemical hapten exposure. General observations from the study: Counts of expanded TCRs at PT1 were positively correlated with patch test score.

Time point specified: pre-sensitization, week 0. Noted treatment: therapeutic diphenylcyclopropenone sensitization with weekly scalp DPC. Non-pregnant alopecia patients aged 18 to 70, suitable for DPC therapy. The germline CDR1 and CDR2 sequences are SQVTM and ANQGSEA. The V gene lost 7 bases and the J gene lost 1 base, with 20 bases spanning the gap. This CDR3 is 16 amino acids long. TCRdb reanalysed the RACE reads using MiXCR and keeps one entry per CDR3 protein. The table shows more than 50,000 distinct CDR3 sequences, with about 7% occurring only once. This clonotype was observed at least ten times. The antigen remains undetermined.

The chain joins TRBV29-1 to TRBJ1-5; D remains unclear. This clonotype was obtained from a woman under 40 with alopecia areata. Some clones in this sample may be carry-over from other donors' samples. Sequences were derived from whole blood, sampled in connection with sensitization to the hapten diphenylcyclopropenone (DPC). Here the CDR3 reads CSARNGPPSSNQPQHF. The CDR3 DNA reads as TGCAGCGCGCGTAATGGACCGCCCTCCAGCAATCAGCCCCAGCATTTT. Full variable domain (outside the CDR3, taken from reference TRBV29-1 and TRBJ1-5): SAVISQKPSRDICQRGTSLTIQCQVDSQVTMMFWYRQQPGQSLTLIATANQGSEATYESGFVIDKFPISRPNLTFSTLTVSNMSPEDSSIYLCSARNGPPSSNQPQHFGDGTRLSIL.